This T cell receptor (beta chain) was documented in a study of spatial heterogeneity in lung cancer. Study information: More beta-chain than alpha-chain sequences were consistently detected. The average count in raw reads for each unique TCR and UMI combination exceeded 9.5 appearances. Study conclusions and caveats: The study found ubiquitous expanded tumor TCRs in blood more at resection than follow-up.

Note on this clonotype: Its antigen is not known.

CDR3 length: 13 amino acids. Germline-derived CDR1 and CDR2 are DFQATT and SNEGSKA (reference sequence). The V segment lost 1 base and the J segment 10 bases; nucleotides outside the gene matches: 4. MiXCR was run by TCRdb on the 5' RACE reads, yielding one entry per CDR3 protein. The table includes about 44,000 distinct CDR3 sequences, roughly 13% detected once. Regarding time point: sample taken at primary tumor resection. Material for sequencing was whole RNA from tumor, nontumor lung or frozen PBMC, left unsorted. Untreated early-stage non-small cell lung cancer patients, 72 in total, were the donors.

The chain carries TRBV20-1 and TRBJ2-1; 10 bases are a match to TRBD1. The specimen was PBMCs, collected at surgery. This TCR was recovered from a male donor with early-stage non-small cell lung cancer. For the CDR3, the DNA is TGCAGTGCTAGAGGGACAGGGGGGTCCGAGCAGTTCTTC. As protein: CSARGTGGSEQFF.